One and the same sample provided the 7 T cell receptor beta chains below, sequenced in a study of human T cells and chemical hapten exposure. Time point: pre-sensitization, week 0. The treatment denotes: therapeutic diphenylcyclopropenone sensitization with weekly scalp DPC. MiXCR, run by TCRdb on the RACE reads, gives a single entry per CDR3 protein. The repertoire holds some 59,000 distinct CDR3 sequences, with about 10% as singletons. Specimen: whole blood, collected in connection with sensitization to the hapten diphenylcyclopropenone (DPC). The receptor set was obtained from a woman aged 40-49 years with alopecia areata. Some clones in this sample may be carry-over from other donors' samples.

The chain links TRBV29-1 to TRBJ2-3; 8 bases line up with TRBD2. Germline CDR1 is SQVTM and CDR2 is ANQGSEA. The CDR3 totals 14 residues. Trimming removed 4 bases from V and 2 bases from J; junction bases left unmatched: 5. CDR3 protein: CSVVVAGSTDTQYF. CDR3 nucleotide sequence: TGCAGCGTTGTGGTAGCGGGATCCACAGATACGCAGTATTTT.

In its sample, this clonotype was seen many times. The gene calls are TRBV29-1 and TRBJ2-3; D is uncertain. The ends were cut back, 2 bases at V and 2 bases at J, with 8 bases in the middle. Germline values: CDR1 SQVTM, CDR2 ANQGSEA. The CDR3 has 13 amino acids. CDR3 sequence reads: CSVEPQTTDTQYF. The CDR3, as DNA: TGCAGCGTTGAACCCCAGACCACAGATACGCAGTATTTT.

The chain carries TRBV5-1 and TRBJ1-1; 9 bases map to TRBD1. The CDR3 covers 16 residues. Germline V gene sequence: CDR1 SGHRS, CDR2 YFSETQ. V lost 4 bases and J lost 2; bases outside the gene matches: 9. CDR3 DNA: TGCGCCAGCAGCCCGGAGGCGGGACAGGGAAACACTGAAGCTTTCTTT. It specifies CASSPEAGQGNTEAFF.

This clonotype showed up many times. The chain recombines TRBV6-2 or TRBV6-3 with TRBJ2-2; possible D gene TRBD2, 6 bases. CDR3 size: 14 residues. V lost 8 bases, J lost 0 bases, and 10 bases lay in between. Looked up from germline, CDR1 is MNHEY and CDR2 is SVGEGT. Here the CDR3 reads CASQAGTNTGELFF. In DNA, the CDR3 is TGTGCCAGCCAGGCGGGGACGAACACCGGGGAGCTGTTTTTT.

This rearrangement joins TRBV29-1 to TRBJ2-4, with D possibly being TRBD1 (5 bases). The germline V gene encodes CDR1 SQVTM and CDR2 ANQGSEA. Trimming took off 0 bases at V and 9 bases at J, with 15 bases between the two ends. The CDR3 spans 14 residues. The CDR3 coding sequence is TGCAGCGTTGAAGAGGTGCAGGGTCTCGGCATTCAGTACTTC. Protein: CSVEEVQGLGIQYF.

This clonotype was detected ten times or more. The genes are TRBV19 and TRBJ1-5; 7 bases are shared with TRBD1. Germline CDR1 LNHDA, CDR2 SQIVND (reference sequence). The length of the CDR3 is 15 residues. J was trimmed by 0 bases and V by 3 bases; bases with no gene match: 2. CDR3 region: CASSMDRNSNQPQHF. The DNA for the CDR3 is TGTGCCAGTAGTATGGACAGGAATAGCAATCAGCCCCAGCATTTT. The variable domain in full, completed from reference TRBV19 and TRBJ1-5, reads DGGITQSPKYLFRKEGQNVTLSCEQNLNHDAMYWYRQDPGQGLRLIYYSQIVNDFQKGDIAEGYSVSREKKESFPLTVTSAQKNPTAFYLCASSMDRNSNQPQHFGDGTRLSIL.

As regards this clonotype: Sequence at one end of the junction differs from germline and may be a read error. The V and J genes are TRBV11-1 and TRBJ1-1; tentative D call: TRBD1 (5 bases). CDR3 length: 17 amino acids. Germline V gene sequence: CDR1 SGHAT, CDR2 FQDESV (reference sequence). The CDR3 nucleotides read TGTGCCAGCAGCTTAGTCGTCGGCCCCCGGGGGAACACTGAAGTTTTCTTT. Protein: CASSLVVGPRGNTEVFF.